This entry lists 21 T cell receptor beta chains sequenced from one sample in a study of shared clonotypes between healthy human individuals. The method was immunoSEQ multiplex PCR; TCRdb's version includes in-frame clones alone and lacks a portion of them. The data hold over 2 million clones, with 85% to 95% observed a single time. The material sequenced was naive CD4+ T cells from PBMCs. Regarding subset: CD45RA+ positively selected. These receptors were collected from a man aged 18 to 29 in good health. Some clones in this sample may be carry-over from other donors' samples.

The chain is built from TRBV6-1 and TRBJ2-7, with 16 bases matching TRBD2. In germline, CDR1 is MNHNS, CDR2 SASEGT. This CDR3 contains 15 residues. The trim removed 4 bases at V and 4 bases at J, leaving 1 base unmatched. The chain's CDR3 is CASSVGLAGGYEQYF. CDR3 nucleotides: TGTGCCAGCAGTGTGGGACTAGCGGGAGGGTACGAGCAGTACTTC.

The CDR3 protein is CAIREEIEQYF. The CDR3 coding sequence is TGTGCCATCAGGGAGGAAATCGAGCAGTACTTC. This chain joins TRBV10-3 and TRBJ2-7, with TRBD2 as a possible D gene (5 bases). V was trimmed by 6 bases and J by 6 bases, leaving 9 bases between them. Germline V gene data show CDR1 as ENHRY and CDR2 as SYGVKD. The CDR3 extends over 11 amino acids.

The CDR3 here is CASSLSFLQETQYF. The CDR3 DNA reads TGTGCCAGCAGCTTATCGTTCTTACAAGAGACCCAGTACTTC. V usage is TRBV7-6 and J usage is TRBJ2-5; the D is unclear. V shed 2 bases and J shed 2 bases, with 9 bases lying between them. The CDR3 spans 14 residues. Per the germline V gene, CDR1 is SGHVS and CDR2 is FNYEAQ.

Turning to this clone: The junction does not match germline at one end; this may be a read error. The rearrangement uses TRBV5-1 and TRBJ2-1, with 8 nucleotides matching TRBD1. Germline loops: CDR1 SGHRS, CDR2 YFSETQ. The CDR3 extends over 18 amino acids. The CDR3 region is CASSLEQGVLAGINEQFF. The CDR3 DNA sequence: TGCGCCAGCAGTTTGGAACAGGGGGTACTGGCGGGAATCAATGAGCAGTTCTTC.

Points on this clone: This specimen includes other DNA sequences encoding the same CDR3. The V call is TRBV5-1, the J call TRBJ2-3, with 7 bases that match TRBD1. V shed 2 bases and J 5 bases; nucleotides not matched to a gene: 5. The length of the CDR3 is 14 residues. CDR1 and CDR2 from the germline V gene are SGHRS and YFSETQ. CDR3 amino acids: CASSLEGAGDTQYF. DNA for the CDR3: TGCGCCAGCAGCTTAGAGGGGGCAGGAGATACGCAGTATTTT. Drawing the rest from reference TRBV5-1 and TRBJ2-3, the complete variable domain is KAGVTQTPRYLIKTRGQQVTLSCSPISGHRSVSWYQQTPGQGLQFLFEYFSETQRNKGNFPGRFSGRQFSNSRSEMNVSTLELGDSALYLCASSLEGAGDTQYFGPGTRLTVL.

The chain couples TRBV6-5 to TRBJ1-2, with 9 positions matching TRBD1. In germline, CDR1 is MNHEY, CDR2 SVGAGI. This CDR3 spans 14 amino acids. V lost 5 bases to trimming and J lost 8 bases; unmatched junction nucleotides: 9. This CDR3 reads CASSNPPGTGGYTF. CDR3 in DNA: TGTGCCAGCAGTAACCCTCCCGGGACAGGGGGCTACACCTTC.

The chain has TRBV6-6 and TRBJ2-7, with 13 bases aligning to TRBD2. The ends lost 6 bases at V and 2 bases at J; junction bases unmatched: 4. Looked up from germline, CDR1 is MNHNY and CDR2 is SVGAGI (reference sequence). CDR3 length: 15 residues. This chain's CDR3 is CASSKGLAGTYEQYF. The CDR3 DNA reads TGTGCCAGCAGCAAGGGACTAGCGGGGACCTACGAGCAGTACTTC.

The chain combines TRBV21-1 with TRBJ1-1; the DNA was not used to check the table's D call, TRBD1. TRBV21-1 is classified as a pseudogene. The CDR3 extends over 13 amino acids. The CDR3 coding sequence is TGTGCCAGCCCCAGGAATTTGAACACTGAAGCTTTCTTT. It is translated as CASPRNLNTEAFF.

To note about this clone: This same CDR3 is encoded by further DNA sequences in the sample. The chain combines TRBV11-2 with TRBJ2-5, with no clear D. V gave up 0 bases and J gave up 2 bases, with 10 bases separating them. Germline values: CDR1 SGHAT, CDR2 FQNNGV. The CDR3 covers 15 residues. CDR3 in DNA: TGTGCCAGCAGCTTAGATAGAGGACCACAAGAGACCCAGTACTTC. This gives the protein CASSLDRGPQETQYF. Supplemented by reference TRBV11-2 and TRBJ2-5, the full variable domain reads EAGVAQSPRYKIIEKRQSVAFWCNPISGHATLYWYQQILGQGPKLLIQFQNNGVVDDSQLPKDRFSAERLKGVDSTLKIQPAKLEDSAVYLCASSLDRGPQETQYFGPGTRLLVL.

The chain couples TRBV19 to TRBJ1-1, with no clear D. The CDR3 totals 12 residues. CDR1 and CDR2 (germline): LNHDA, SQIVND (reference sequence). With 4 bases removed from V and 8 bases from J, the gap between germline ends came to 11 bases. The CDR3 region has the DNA TGTGCCAGTAGTACAAACCGACGAGAAGCTTTCTTT. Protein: CASSTNRREAFF.

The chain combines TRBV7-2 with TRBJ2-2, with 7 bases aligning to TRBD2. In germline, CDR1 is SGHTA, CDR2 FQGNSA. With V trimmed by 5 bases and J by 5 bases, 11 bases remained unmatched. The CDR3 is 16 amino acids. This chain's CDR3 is CASSRTGTINTGELFF. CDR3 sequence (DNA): TGTGCCAGCAGCAGGACCGGGACTATCAATACCGGGGAGCTGTTTTTT.

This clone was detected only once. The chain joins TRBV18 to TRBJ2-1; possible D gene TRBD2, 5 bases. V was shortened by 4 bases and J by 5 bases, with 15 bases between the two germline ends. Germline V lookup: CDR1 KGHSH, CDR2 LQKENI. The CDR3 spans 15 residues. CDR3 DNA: TGTGCCAGCTCACTTGGGCTAGCAGCCCACAATGAGCAGTTCTTC. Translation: CASSLGLAAHNEQFF.

CDR3 residues: CASSPRGQYEQYF. CDR3 sequence (DNA): TGTGCCAGTAGTCCCCGGGGACAGTACGAGCAGTACTTC. The chain recombines TRBV19 with TRBJ2-7; 7 bases are shared with TRBD1. V lost 5 bases and J lost 4; bases outside the gene matches: 5. The CDR3 length is 13 residues. Germline CDR1 LNHDA, CDR2 SQIVND (reference sequence). Drawing the rest from reference TRBV19 and TRBJ2-7, the complete variable domain is DGGITQSPKYLFRKEGQNVTLSCEQNLNHDAMYWYRQDPGQGLRLIYYSQIVNDFQKGDIAEGYSVSREKKESFPLTVTSAQKNPTAFYLCASSPRGQYEQYFGPGTRLTVT.

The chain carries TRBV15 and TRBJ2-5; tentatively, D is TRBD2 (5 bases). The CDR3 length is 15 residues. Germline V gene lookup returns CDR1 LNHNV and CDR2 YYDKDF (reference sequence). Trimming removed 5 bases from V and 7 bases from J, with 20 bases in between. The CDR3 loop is CATSPDRVSRVTQYF. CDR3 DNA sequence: TGTGCCACCAGCCCCGACCGGGTCTCGAGGGTGACCCAGTACTTC.

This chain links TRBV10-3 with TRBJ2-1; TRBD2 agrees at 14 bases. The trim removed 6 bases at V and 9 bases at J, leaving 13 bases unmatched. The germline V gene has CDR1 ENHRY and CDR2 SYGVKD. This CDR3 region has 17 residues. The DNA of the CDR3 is TGTGCCATCAGGAAGACTAGCGGGAGGGCTTCAGTGGGTGAGCAGTTCTTC. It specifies CAIRKTSGRASVGEQFF.

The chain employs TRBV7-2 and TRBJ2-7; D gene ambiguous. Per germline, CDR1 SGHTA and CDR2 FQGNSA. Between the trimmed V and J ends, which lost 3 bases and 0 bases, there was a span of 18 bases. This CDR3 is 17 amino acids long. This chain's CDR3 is CASSLIQRRISSYEQYF. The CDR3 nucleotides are TGTGCCAGCAGCTTGATCCAACGGCGGATCAGCTCCTACGAGCAGTACTTC.

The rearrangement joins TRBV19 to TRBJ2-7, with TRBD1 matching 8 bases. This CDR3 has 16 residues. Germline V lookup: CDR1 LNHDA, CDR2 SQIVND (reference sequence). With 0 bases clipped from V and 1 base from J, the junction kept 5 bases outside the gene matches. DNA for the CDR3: TGTGCCAGTAGTATAGATCGGAGACAGGGGTCCTACGAGCAGTACTTC. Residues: CASSIDRRQGSYEQYF.

The CDR3 nucleotides are TGCGCCAGCAGCCCTGGACAGGGAACCCCTCCCGCCTATGGCTACACCTTC. Its translation: CASSPGQGTPPAYGYTF. This rearrangement joins TRBV5-1 to TRBJ1-2; 8 nucleotides match TRBD1. Trimming at V came to 4 bases and at J to 4 bases, leaving 15 bases not matched to a gene. This CDR3 has 17 residues. Germline CDR1 is SGHRS and CDR2 is YFSETQ.

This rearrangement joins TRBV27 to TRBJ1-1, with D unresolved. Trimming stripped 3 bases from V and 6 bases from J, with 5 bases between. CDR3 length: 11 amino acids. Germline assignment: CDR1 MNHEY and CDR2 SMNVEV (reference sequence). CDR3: CASSFLAEAFF. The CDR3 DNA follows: TGTGCCAGCAGTTTTCTCGCTGAAGCTTTCTTT.

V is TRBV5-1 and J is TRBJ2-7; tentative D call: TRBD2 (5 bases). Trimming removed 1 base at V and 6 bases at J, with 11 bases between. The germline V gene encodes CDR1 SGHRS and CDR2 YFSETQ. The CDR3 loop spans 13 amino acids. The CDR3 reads CASSLNSAREQYF. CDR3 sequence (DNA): TGCGCCAGCAGCTTGAATAGCGCACGCGAGCAGTACTTC.

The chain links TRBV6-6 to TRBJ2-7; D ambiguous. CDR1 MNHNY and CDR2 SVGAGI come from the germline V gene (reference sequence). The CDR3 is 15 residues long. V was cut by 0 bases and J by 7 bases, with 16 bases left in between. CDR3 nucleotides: TGTGCCAGCAGTTACTCGTCAGGACCCCTGGGGGAGCAGTACTTC. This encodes CASSYSSGPLGEQYF.